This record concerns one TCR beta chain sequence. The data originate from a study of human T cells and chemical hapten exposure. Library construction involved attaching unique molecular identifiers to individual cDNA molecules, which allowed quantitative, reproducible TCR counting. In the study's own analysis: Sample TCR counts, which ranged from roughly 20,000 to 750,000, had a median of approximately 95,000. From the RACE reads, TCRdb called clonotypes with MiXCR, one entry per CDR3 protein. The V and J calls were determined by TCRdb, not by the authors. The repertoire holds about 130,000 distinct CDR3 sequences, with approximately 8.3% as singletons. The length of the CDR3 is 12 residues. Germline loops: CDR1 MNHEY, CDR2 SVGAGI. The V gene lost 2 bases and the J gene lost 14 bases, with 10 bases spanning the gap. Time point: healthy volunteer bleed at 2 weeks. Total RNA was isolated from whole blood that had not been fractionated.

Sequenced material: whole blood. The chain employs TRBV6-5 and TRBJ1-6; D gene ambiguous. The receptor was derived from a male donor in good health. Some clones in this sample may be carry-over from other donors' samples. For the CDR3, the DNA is TGTGCCAGCAGTTACAAGGAATCAACCCTCCACTTT. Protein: CASSYKESTLHF.